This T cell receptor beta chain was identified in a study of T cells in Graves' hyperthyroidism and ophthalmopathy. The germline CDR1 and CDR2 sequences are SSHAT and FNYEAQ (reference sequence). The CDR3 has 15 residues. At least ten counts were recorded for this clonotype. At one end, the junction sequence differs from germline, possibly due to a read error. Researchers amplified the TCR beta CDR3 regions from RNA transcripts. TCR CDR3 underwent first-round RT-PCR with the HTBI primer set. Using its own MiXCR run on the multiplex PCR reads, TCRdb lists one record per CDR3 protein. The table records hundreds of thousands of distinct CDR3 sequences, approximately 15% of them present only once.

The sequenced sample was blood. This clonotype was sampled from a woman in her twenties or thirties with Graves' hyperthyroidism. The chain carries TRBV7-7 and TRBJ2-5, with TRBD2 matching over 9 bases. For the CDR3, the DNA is TGTGCTAGCAGCCCGCAGGCGGGAGGGCCAGAGACCCAGTACTTC. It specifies CASSPQAGGPETQYF.